These 22 T cell receptor beta chains originate from one sample sequenced in a study of immune evolution from preneoplasia to lung adenocarcinoma. Measured with immunoSEQ multiplex PCR; TCRdb has only the in-frame clones, and not every one. This table has 6,500 to 9,500 clones, around 70% appearing once. Sample: FFPE lung adenocarcinoma in situ tissue. All receptors come from an older donor with lung adenocarcinoma. Some clones in this sample may be carry-over from other donors' samples.

This clone was found a few times. The chain links TRBV4-1 to TRBJ1-1; TRBD1 is a possible D gene (6 bases). Trimming pared 2 bases from V and 5 bases from J, leaving 15 bases between. The CDR3 is 15 residues long. Germline CDR1 reads MGHRA; CDR2 reads YSYEKL. Written as DNA, the CDR3 is TGCGCCAGCAGCCAACCCGACAGGTTAAGTACTGAAGCTTTCTTT. This codes for CASSQPDRLSTEAFF.

By share, this clone counts as hyperexpanded. CDR3 DNA sequence: TGTGCCAGCAGTGACTCAGGGGGGAGCGGCACAGATACGCAGTATTTT. Protein product: CASSDSGGSGTDTQYF. This chain joins TRBV6-4 and TRBJ2-3; D may be TRBD1 or TRBD2 (6 bases each). V was shortened by 0 bases and J by 1 base, with 11 bases between the two germline ends. Germline CDR1 and CDR2: MRHNA and SNTAGT. CDR3 size: 16 residues.

V usage is TRBV6-5 and J usage is TRBJ2-7; TRBD2 is a possible D gene (5 bases). CDR3 length: 13 residues. Germline lookup yields CDR1 MNHEY and CDR2 SVGAGI. V was clipped by 7 bases and J by 2 bases, with 12 bases between them. CDR3 coding DNA: TGTGCCAGCACCCGAGGGTCAGCCTACGAGCAGTACTTC. Translating gives CASTRGSAYEQYF.

In this sample, this clone is medium-sized. The J gene is TRBJ1-1, the V gene TRBV19; 8 nucleotides line up with TRBD1. The junction had 7 bases not matched to a gene; V was cut back by 5 bases and J by 5 bases. There are 14 residues in the CDR3. Germline values: CDR1 LNHDA, CDR2 SQIVND (reference sequence). CDR3 loop: CASSRTGRRTEAFF. The CDR3 coding sequence is TGTGCCAGTAGTCGGACAGGGCGGAGGACTGAAGCTTTCTTT.

The chain joins TRBV18 to TRBJ2-7, with 10 nucleotides matching TRBD1. CDR1 is KGHSH and CDR2 is LQKENI in the germline V gene. V was pared by 5 bases and J by 2 bases, with 6 bases of the junction left unmatched. The CDR3 runs 15 residues. CDR3 sequence (DNA): TGTGCCAGCTCAATTACCGGGACAGGGGCCTACGAGCAGTACTTC. Translating it yields CASSITGTGAYEQYF.

This chain links TRBV6-6 with TRBJ1-1; D not certain. Trimming took 6 bases from V and 0 from J, leaving 11 bases between them. This CDR3 has 14 amino acids. Germline V CDR1 and CDR2: MNHNY, SVGAGI (reference sequence). Here the CDR3 reads CASRPPLMNTEAFF. The CDR3 DNA reads TGTGCCAGCAGGCCGCCCCTCATGAACACTGAAGCTTTCTTT.

This chain uses TRBV5-5 with TRBJ2-1; D is unclear. Trimming pared 2 bases from V and 8 bases from J, leaving 8 bases between. Germline V gene lookup returns CDR1 SGHKS and CDR2 YYEKEE (reference sequence). This CDR3 contains 12 residues. CDR3 DNA sequence: TGTGCCAGCAGCTTTTACAGCCATGAGCAGTTCTTC. Protein product: CASSFYSHEQFF.

The V and J genes are TRBV30 and TRBJ1-3, with D maybe TRBD1 (6 bases). V was shortened by 4 bases and J by 3 bases, with 19 bases between the two germline ends. The CDR3 contains 16 residues. Per the germline V gene, CDR1 is GTSNPN and CDR2 is SVGIG (reference sequence). The CDR3, as DNA: TGTGCCTGGACGGTAGCGGGGGCGTCTGGTGGAAACACCATATATTTT. This codes for CAWTVAGASGGNTIYF.

V gene TRBV10-3 combines with J gene TRBJ1-5, with a weak D call TRBD1 (5 bases). The CDR3 consists of 14 residues. Trimming shortened V by 7 bases and J by 5 bases, and 15 bases separated the two germline ends. Per the germline V gene, CDR1 is ENHRY and CDR2 is SYGVKD. The CDR3 protein is CAINQQGVDQPQHF. The CDR3 coding sequence is TGTGCCATCAATCAGCAGGGAGTAGATCAGCCCCAGCATTTT.

The V gene is TRBV7-9, the J gene TRBJ1-2; no firm D call. V shed 5 bases and J shed 0 bases, with 13 bases lying between them. Per the germline V gene, CDR1 is SEHNR and CDR2 is FQNEAQ (reference sequence). This CDR3 comprises 15 residues. The DNA for the CDR3 is TGTGCCAGCAGCCGTAGCAGTGGCTCTAACTATGGCTACACCTTC. This encodes CASSRSSGSNYGYTF.

CDR3 DNA: TGCGCCAGCAGCTTAGGCCAGGGTGGGACCGGGGAGCTGTTTTTT. Its protein product is CASSLGQGGTGELFF. This chain uses TRBV5-1 with TRBJ2-2; a possible D gene is TRBD1 (5 bases). The CDR3 is 15 amino acids. Trimming removed 2 bases from V and 5 bases from J, with 13 bases in between. Germline V CDR1 and CDR2: SGHRS, YFSETQ.

Sample share makes this clone medium-sized. CDR3 amino acids: CASSQYGTEDIIYGYTF. The DNA for the CDR3 is TGTGCCAGCAGCCAATACGGGACAGAGGACATTATCTATGGCTACACCTTC. The chain has TRBV14 and TRBJ1-2, with 7 bases lining up with TRBD1. CDR1 and CDR2 (germline): SGHDN, FVKESK. The CDR3 runs to 17 residues. Trimming cost V 2 bases and J 4 bases; bases outside gene matches: 13.

The genes are TRBV19 and TRBJ1-4; D is perhaps TRBD1 (5 bases). The CDR3 totals 15 residues. Germline CDR1 LNHDA, CDR2 SQIVND (reference sequence). Deletions cut 6 bases from V and 7 bases from J, with 18 bases between. The CDR3 nucleotides read TGTGCCAGTAGCCCCCCCGGGGCGCGAGGTGAAAAACTGTTTTTT. It encodes CASSPPGARGEKLFF.

The chain recombines TRBV13 with TRBJ2-1; no clear D gene. V gave up 5 bases and J gave up 3 bases, with 14 bases separating them. This CDR3 is 15 amino acids long. Per the germline V gene, CDR1 is PRHDT and CDR2 is FYEKMQ (reference sequence). The CDR3, as DNA: TGTGCCAGCAGCCTAACATTGCCAGGCTACAATGAGCAGTTCTTC. Translation: CASSLTLPGYNEQFF.

This rearrangement joins TRBV6-1 to TRBJ1-5; TRBD1 matches at 12 bases. The ends lost 3 bases at V and 2 bases at J; junction bases unmatched: 8. The germline CDR1 and CDR2 sequences are MNHNS and SASEGT. The CDR3 is made up of 18 amino acids. The CDR3 region is CASSDGTGGSKGNQPQHF. The CDR3 coding sequence is TGTGCCAGCAGTGACGGGACAGGGGGCTCTAAGGGCAATCAGCCCCAGCATTTT.

This clone came up once. This chain uses TRBV9 with TRBJ1-1; D not certain. Looked up from germline, CDR1 is SGDLS and CDR2 is YYNGEE. V was clipped by 0 bases and J by 5 bases, with 11 bases between them. The CDR3 has 14 residues. CDR3 coding DNA: TGTGCCAGCAGCGTAGTCGTACTTTGGACTGAAGCTTTCTTT. This encodes CASSVVVLWTEAFF.

This clone appeared once. The chain is built from TRBV27 and TRBJ2-5, with D perhaps matching TRBD1 or TRBD2 (7 bases each). Trimming removed 4 bases at V and 5 bases at J, with 17 bases between. Germline CDR1 MNHEY, CDR2 SMNVEV (reference sequence). CDR3 length: 15 residues. CDR3 sequence reads: CASSSSQGGWETQYF. CDR3 coding DNA: TGTGCCAGCAGTTCCTCCCAGGGGGGGTGGGAGACCCAGTACTTC.

The V gene is TRBV14, the J gene TRBJ2-7, with a possible D match to TRBD1 (5 bases). V shed 0 bases and J shed 7 bases, with 16 bases lying between them. This CDR3 is 15 amino acids long. The V gene's germline CDR1 is SGHDN and CDR2 FVKESK. This chain's CDR3 is CASSQDPASQGEQYF. For the CDR3, the DNA is TGTGCCAGCAGCCAAGATCCGGCGTCCCAGGGTGAGCAGTACTTC.

The chain couples TRBV6-6 to TRBJ2-1; TRBD2 aligns across 11 bases. J lost 5 bases, V lost 4 bases, and 4 bases had no gene match. CDR1 and CDR2 from the germline V gene are MNHNY and SVGAGI (reference sequence). The CDR3 consists of 15 residues. The CDR3 region is CASSWGTSGDNEQFF. DNA for the CDR3: TGTGCCAGCAGTTGGGGGACTAGCGGCGACAATGAGCAGTTCTTC.

This chain uses TRBV28 with TRBJ2-7, with 8 bases lining up with TRBD1. Per the germline V gene, CDR1 is MDHEN and CDR2 is SYDVKM. The CDR3 totals 15 residues. J lost 5 bases, V lost 3 bases, and 9 bases had no gene match. In DNA, the CDR3 is TGTGCCAGCAGTTTGCCCCTGAGACAGGGGCACGAGCAGTACTTC. Translated: CASSLPLRQGHEQYF.

This clone was recorded only once. The chain couples TRBV4-1 to TRBJ1-4, with 7 bases lining up with TRBD1. Germline V lookup: CDR1 MGHRA, CDR2 YSYEKL. The length of the CDR3 is 15 residues. J lost 6 bases, V lost 6 bases, and 10 bases had no gene match. The CDR3: CASRDQGGDDEKLFF. In DNA, the CDR3 is TGCGCCAGCAGAGACCAGGGGGGGGACGATGAAAAACTGTTTTTT.

This clone was seen only once. The V and J genes are TRBV7-3 and TRBJ2-3, with D possibly being TRBD1 (5 bases). Germline loops: CDR1 SGHTA, CDR2 FQGTGA. This CDR3 is 15 amino acids long. The V end was cut by 2 bases, the J end by 0 bases, with 9 bases between. In DNA, the CDR3 is TGTGCCAGCAGCTTAGCACAGGCCAGCACAGATACGCAGTATTTT. Protein: CASSLAQASTDTQYF.